A single sample gave rise to the 32 T cell receptor beta chains below, sequenced in a study of cytomegalovirus exposure and HLA in healthy donors. The assay was immunoSEQ multiplex PCR, and TCRdb's table has in-frame clones only and misses some. Of 90,000 to 100,000 clones listed, roughly 85% are singletons. Sequenced: PBMCs. These receptors came from a woman between 25 and 40 years old in good health and CMV-seronegative.

This clone turned up a few times. CDR3 region: CASSLETGELFF. CDR3 nucleotide sequence: TGTGCCAGCAGCTTGGAGACCGGGGAGCTGTTTTTT. The chain recombines TRBV11-3 with TRBJ2-2; no clear D gene. The ends were cut back, 3 bases at V and 5 bases at J, with 4 bases in the middle. Germline CDR1 and CDR2: SGHNT and YENEEA. CDR3 size: 12 residues.

The chain has TRBV7-9 and TRBJ2-7; 10 positions agree with TRBD2. The CDR3 has 14 residues. J was trimmed by 6 bases and V by 1 base; bases with no gene match: 3. Per germline, CDR1 SEHNR and CDR2 FQNEAQ (reference sequence). CDR3 sequence (DNA): TGTGCCAGCAGCTTAGTAGCGGGGGGAAGCGAGCAGTACTTC. Translation gives CASSLVAGGSEQYF.

The rearrangement links TRBV19 to TRBJ2-7; 7 positions match TRBD1. The CDR3 consists of 13 residues. Germline V gene sequence: CDR1 LNHDA, CDR2 SQIVND (reference sequence). The trim removed 6 bases at V and 4 bases at J, leaving 6 bases unmatched. CDR3 sequence reads: CASSRTGTYEQYF. In DNA, the CDR3 is TGTGCCAGTAGCCGGACAGGTACTTACGAGCAGTACTTC. Looking up the rest from reference TRBV19 and TRBJ2-7 gives the full variable domain: DGGITQSPKYLFRKEGQNVTLSCEQNLNHDAMYWYRQDPGQGLRLIYYSQIVNDFQKGDIAEGYSVSREKKESFPLTVTSAQKNPTAFYLCASSRTGTYEQYFGPGTRLTVT.

This clone was seen only once. The V gene is TRBV7-9, the J gene TRBJ2-3, with D hard to call. V lost 3 bases and J 6 bases, leaving 10 bases between the germline ends. CDR3 length: 13 amino acids. CDR1 SEHNR and CDR2 FQNEAQ come from the germline V gene (reference sequence). In DNA form, the CDR3 reads TGTGCCAGCAGCTTCTTAGCTTTTGATACGCAGTATTTT. This translates into CASSFLAFDTQYF.

The chain links TRBV7-9 to TRBJ2-1; D might be TRBD2 (6 bases). This CDR3 has 16 amino acids. Trimming shortened V by 6 bases and J by 5 bases, and 20 bases separated the two germline ends. CDR1 is SEHNR and CDR2 is FQNEAQ in the germline V gene (reference sequence). The CDR3 loop is CASRGRLVLGNNEQFF. DNA for the CDR3: TGTGCCAGCAGGGGAAGACTAGTATTGGGGAACAATGAGCAGTTCTTC.

J is TRBJ2-1 and V is TRBV11-3; possible D gene TRBD2, 6 bases. CDR1 and CDR2 (germline): SGHNT, YENEEA. V was trimmed by 1 base and J by 3 bases, leaving 10 bases between them. The CDR3 runs to 15 residues. CDR3 region: CASSLVSGDYNEQFF. The CDR3 DNA sequence: TGTGCCAGCAGCTTAGTTAGCGGAGACTACAATGAGCAGTTCTTC.

The chain links TRBV4-1 to TRBJ1-4; TRBD1 is a possible D gene (6 bases). The V end lost 4 bases, the J end lost 6 bases, and 12 bases lay between the germline ends. The CDR3 extends over 14 amino acids. Germline assignment: CDR1 MGHRA and CDR2 YSYEKL. As DNA, the CDR3 is TGCGCCAGCAGCCGACAGGTGCTGGATGAAAAACTGTTTTTT. The encoded protein is CASSRQVLDEKLFF.

The genes are TRBV1 and TRBJ1-3. TRBV1 constitutes a pseudogene. This CDR3 contains 18 residues. The CDR3 here is CTSSQDVYAASSGNTIYF. The CDR3 DNA reads as TGCACCAGCAGCCAAGATGTGTATGCGGCTAGCTCTGGAAACACCATATATTTT.

The chain joins TRBV6-5 to TRBJ2-7; TRBD1 agrees at 8 bases. The CDR3 covers 13 residues. Germline values: CDR1 MNHEY, CDR2 SVGAGI. V dropped 8 bases and J dropped 6; count of bases not matched to a gene: 9. CDR3 coding DNA: TGTGCCAGCCAGGACAGGGTGGTCGGCGAGCAGTACTTC. This encodes CASQDRVVGEQYF.

The chain combines TRBV19 with TRBJ2-5; maybe TRBD2 (7 bases). The CDR3 spans 15 residues. Germline assignment: CDR1 LNHDA and CDR2 SQIVND (reference sequence). Trimming removed 7 bases from V and 5 bases from J, with 20 bases in between. The CDR3 reads CASKGGASFSETQYF. DNA for the CDR3: TGTGCCAGTAAGGGGGGGGCCAGCTTCAGCGAGACCCAGTACTTC.

This clone has more than one count but fewer than ten. V gene TRBV14 combines with J gene TRBJ2-4, with TRBD2 matching over 11 bases. After removal of 4 bases from V and 2 bases from J, the junction contained 4 bases not matched to a gene. The CDR3 is made up of 16 amino acids. Germline V lookup: CDR1 SGHDN, CDR2 FVKESK. The CDR3 nucleotides read TGTGCCAGCAGCCCCTTAGCGGGAGGGTCCAAAAACATTCAGTACTTC. Translation gives CASSPLAGGSKNIQYF. Supplemented by reference TRBV14 and TRBJ2-4, the full variable domain reads EAGVTQFPSHSVIEKGQTVTLRCDPISGHDNLYWYRRVMGKEIKFLLHFVKESKQDESGMPNNRFLAERTGGTYSTLKVQPAELEDSGVYFCASSPLAGGSKNIQYFGAGTRLSVL.

The V and J genes are TRBV28 and TRBJ2-7; TRBD2 matches at 9 bases. Germline-derived CDR1 and CDR2 are MDHEN and SYDVKM. Germline trimming cut 6 bases from V and 6 bases from J; bases unmatched to any gene: 15. The CDR3 length is 16 residues. The CDR3 sequence is CASRTRGGRGSVEQYF. The CDR3 bases are TGTGCCAGCAGAACCAGGGGCGGGAGGGGATCGGTCGAGCAGTACTTC.

This chain uses TRBV7-3 with TRBJ2-7, with 7 nucleotides matching TRBD2. Unmatched junction bases numbered 2, after V lost 3 bases and J lost 0 bases. The V gene's germline CDR1 is SGHTA and CDR2 FQGTGA. There are 14 residues in the CDR3. The CDR3 region has the DNA TGTGCCAGCAGCTTCGGGGGGAGCTCCTACGAGCAGTACTTC. This encodes CASSFGGSSYEQYF.

This clone has a handful of counts. V usage is TRBV4-2 and J usage is TRBJ2-7; D not resolved. The CDR3 has 15 amino acids. Germline V gene lookup returns CDR1 LGHNA and CDR2 YNFKEQ. Deletions cut 0 bases from V and 8 bases from J, with 17 bases between. The CDR3 DNA reads as TGTGCCAGCAGCCAAGATGCGTCGGGTCCGTACCAGCAGTACTTC. Translated: CASSQDASGPYQQYF.

Details on this clone: A read error may account for a junction end that differs from germline. The rearrangement joins TRBV7-9 to TRBJ2-7, with D possibly being TRBD1 (5 bases). CDR3 size: 12 residues. Germline values: CDR1 SEHNR, CDR2 FQNEAQ (reference sequence). The CDR3 is CASSLETAASLF. The CDR3 DNA reads as TGTGCCAGCAGCTTAGAGACAGCCGCCTCCCTCTTC.

The chain couples TRBV10-3 to TRBJ2-1, with 10 bases identical to TRBD2. The length of the CDR3 is 15 residues. Trimming at V came to 4 bases and at J to 7 bases, leaving 7 bases not matched to a gene. The germline gives CDR1 ENHRY, CDR2 SYGVKD. The CDR3 DNA reads as TGTGCCATCAGTGTTTCAATAGCGGGGGGAAATGAGCAGTTCTTC. Its translation: CAISVSIAGGNEQFF.

V and J are TRBV2 and TRBJ1-3; D gene unclear. CDR1 is SNHLY and CDR2 is FYNNEI in the germline V gene. Trimming left V 6 bases short and J 1 base short, with 10 bases between. The CDR3 extends over 14 amino acids. As DNA, the CDR3 is TGTGCCAGCAGGGTGAGAACTTCTGGAAACACCATATATTTT. Residues: CASRVRTSGNTIYF.

This chain joins TRBV6-5 and TRBJ1-1; perhaps TRBD1 as D (5 bases). V lost 4 bases to trimming and J lost 0 bases, with 9 bases between them. Germline V lookup: CDR1 MNHEY, CDR2 SVGAGI. This CDR3 contains 14 residues. CDR3 amino acids: CASSSAGLNTEAFF. The DNA for the CDR3 is TGTGCCAGCAGTTCCGCGGGACTGAACACTGAAGCTTTCTTT.

This clone showed up just a few times. The genes are TRBV10-3 and TRBJ1-1, with TRBD1 identical over 7 bases. With 4 bases clipped from V and 5 bases from J, the junction kept 16 bases outside the gene matches. The CDR3 loop spans 17 amino acids. The germline CDR1 and CDR2 sequences are ENHRY and SYGVKD. CDR3 region: CAISGRQGFGDGTEAFF. The DNA for the CDR3 is TGTGCCATCAGTGGAAGACAGGGCTTCGGGGATGGAACTGAAGCTTTCTTT.

The chain is built from TRBV6-4 and TRBJ2-1; 9 bases fit TRBD1. After removal of 7 bases from V and 6 bases from J, the junction contained 10 bases not matched to a gene. The CDR3 length is 15 residues. CDR1 is MRHNA, CDR2 SNTAGT, per germline. CDR3 sequence reads: CASTRDRAPGNEQFF. CDR3 nucleotide sequence: TGTGCCAGCACCCGGGACAGGGCTCCTGGCAATGAGCAGTTCTTC.

This chain uses TRBV7-2 with TRBJ2-2; D remains unclear. Germline CDR1 SGHTA, CDR2 FQGNSA. V was shortened by 0 bases and J by 5 bases, with 10 bases between the two germline ends. The CDR3 sequence is 15 residues long. The CDR3 loop is CASSLALGATGELFF. The CDR3 DNA reads TGTGCCAGCAGCTTAGCGCTGGGCGCGACCGGGGAGCTGTTTTTT.

This clone was counted once. The V call is TRBV2, the J call TRBJ2-2, with D possibly matching TRBD2 (6 bases). V was trimmed by 6 bases and J by 2 bases, leaving 16 bases between them. Germline values: CDR1 SNHLY, CDR2 FYNNEI. The CDR3 contains 16 residues. CDR3 coding DNA: TGTGCCAGCAGCTCCCGAACTAGCCCAAACACCGGGGAGCTGTTTTTT. It encodes CASSSRTSPNTGELFF.

V is TRBV29-1 and J is TRBJ1-2; the match to TRBD1 covers 7 bases. Unmatched junction bases numbered 11, after V lost 3 bases and J lost 10 bases. Germline CDR1 and CDR2: SQVTM and ANQGSEA. This CDR3 comprises 13 residues. CDR3 sequence reads: CSVDLTGTEPYTF. The CDR3 DNA reads as TGCAGCGTTGACCTTACCGGGACAGAGCCCTACACCTTC.

The CDR3 spells CASSLARMNTEAFF. The CDR3 DNA reads as TGCGCCAGCAGCTTGGCCAGGATGAACACTGAAGCTTTCTTT. V is TRBV5-1 and J is TRBJ1-1; D remains ambiguous. V was trimmed by 0 bases and J by 0 bases, leaving 6 bases between them. Germline values: CDR1 SGHRS, CDR2 YFSETQ. The CDR3 runs 14 residues.

The rearrangement links TRBV4-3 to TRBJ2-7; TRBD1 matches at 7 bases. The V and J ends lost 1 base and 5 bases, in that order; junction bases with no gene match: 5. Germline assignment: CDR1 LGHNA and CDR2 YSLEER. This CDR3 is 14 amino acids long. CDR3 residues: CASSQGQGSHEQYF. DNA for the CDR3: TGCGCCAGCAGCCAAGGACAGGGTAGCCACGAGCAGTACTTC.

The chain is built from TRBV15 and TRBJ1-2; D is undetermined. This CDR3 contains 13 residues. CDR1 is LNHNV, CDR2 YYDKDF, per germline (reference sequence). V was trimmed by 6 bases and J by 4 bases, leaving 12 bases between them. The CDR3 loop reads CATRAMGLYGYTF. The CDR3 bases are TGTGCCACCAGGGCGATGGGCCTCTATGGCTACACCTTC.

The J gene is TRBJ1-1, the V gene TRBV7-9, with 9 nucleotides matching TRBD1. This CDR3 contains 15 residues. V trimming: 4 bases; J trimming: 1 base; junction bases outside the gene matches: 4. Per the germline V gene, CDR1 is SEHNR and CDR2 is FQNEAQ (reference sequence). CDR3 amino acids: CASSSRTGENTEAFF. CDR3 coding DNA: TGTGCCAGCAGCTCCCGGACAGGGGAGAACACTGAAGCTTTCTTT.

The chain uses TRBV27 and TRBJ2-7; possibly TRBD1 for D (7 bases). Germline CDR1 MNHEY, CDR2 SMNVEV (reference sequence). V lost 5 bases and J lost 2, with 16 bases in between. This CDR3 spans 15 amino acids. The CDR3 here is CASSLRQGGPYEQYF. CDR3 DNA sequence: TGTGCCAGCAGTCTTCGACAGGGAGGTCCCTACGAGCAGTACTTC.

This clone was detected once. V gene TRBV5-1 combines with J gene TRBJ2-7, with TRBD1 identical over 11 bases. The length of the CDR3 is 15 residues. Germline lookup yields CDR1 SGHRS and CDR2 YFSETQ. With 4 bases clipped from V and 3 bases from J, the junction kept 6 bases outside the gene matches. The CDR3 sequence is CASSPGGTGGYEQYF. The CDR3 nucleotides are TGCGCCAGCAGCCCCGGTGGGACAGGGGGCTACGAGCAGTACTTC. The entire variable domain, with the rest obtained from reference TRBV5-1 and TRBJ2-7, is as follows: KAGVTQTPRYLIKTRGQQVTLSCSPISGHRSVSWYQQTPGQGLQFLFEYFSETQRNKGNFPGRFSGRQFSNSRSEMNVSTLELGDSALYLCASSPGGTGGYEQYFGPGTRLTVT.

The chain joins TRBV5-1 to TRBJ1-2, with a weak D call TRBD1 (5 bases). The germline V and J ends were trimmed by 7 bases and 8 bases, with 15 bases remaining between them. Germline CDR1 is SGHRS and CDR2 is YFSETQ. This CDR3 region has 12 residues. The CDR3 DNA reads TGCGCCAGCGGGGGGGAGTTTAGAGGCTACACCTTC. It translates to CASGGEFRGYTF.

The CDR3 spells CATLGGGFEHF. CDR3 DNA: TGTGCCACCTTAGGGGGGGGATTCGAGCATTTT. The genes are TRBV6-5 and TRBJ1-5, with a possible D match to TRBD1 (6 bases). The CDR3 runs 11 residues. V lost 10 bases to trimming and J lost 14 bases, with 18 bases between them. Germline V gene sequence: CDR1 MNHEY, CDR2 SVGAGI.

The J gene is TRBJ1-2, the V gene TRBV5-6, with 7 bases aligning to TRBD1. The CDR3 is made up of 14 amino acids. CDR1 is SGHDT and CDR2 is YYEEEE in the germline V gene. V shed 3 bases and J 4 bases; nucleotides not matched to a gene: 6. CDR3 nucleotides: TGTGCCAGCAGCTGGGGGACAGTCGGCTATGGCTACACCTTC. Protein product: CASSWGTVGYGYTF.